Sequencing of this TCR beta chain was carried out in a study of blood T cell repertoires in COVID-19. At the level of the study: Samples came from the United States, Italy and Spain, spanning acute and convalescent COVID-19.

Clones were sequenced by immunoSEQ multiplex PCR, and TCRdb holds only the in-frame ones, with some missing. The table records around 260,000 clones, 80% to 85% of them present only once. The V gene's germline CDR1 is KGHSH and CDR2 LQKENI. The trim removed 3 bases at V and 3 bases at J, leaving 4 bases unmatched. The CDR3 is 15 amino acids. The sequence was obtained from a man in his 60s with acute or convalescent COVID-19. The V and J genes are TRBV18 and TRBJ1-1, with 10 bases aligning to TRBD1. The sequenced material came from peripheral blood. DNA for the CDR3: TGTGCCAGCTCACCCTTAGGACAGGGGGACACTGAAGCTTTCTTT. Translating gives CASSPLGQGDTEAFF.